The 20 T cell receptor beta chains below were found in one sample sequenced in a study of T cells after posttransplantation cyclophosphamide. Assay: immunoSEQ multiplex PCR; the TCRdb copy retains only in-frame clones and omits some. The sample includes about 39,000 clones, none of them occurring once. The sequenced sample consisted of PBMCs. The receptors originated from a woman in her forties or fifties in good health and a related stem cell transplant donor.

In this sample, this clone turned up many times. The V call is TRBV11-3, the J call TRBJ2-7; TRBD1 matches 7 bases. Germline assignment: CDR1 SGHNT and CDR2 YENEEA. This CDR3 spans 12 amino acids. V lost 5 bases, J lost 7 bases, and 5 bases stayed unmatched. The CDR3 nucleotides read TGTGCCAGCAGCAAAGGGGGCGTTGAGCAGTACTTC. This encodes CASSKGGVEQYF.

This clone was counted at least ten times. The chain carries TRBV10-3 and TRBJ2-1; D remains unclear. Germline V CDR1 and CDR2: ENHRY, SYGVKD. Trimming pared 3 bases from V and 6 bases from J, leaving 12 bases between. CDR3 length: 14 amino acids. In DNA form, the CDR3 reads TGTGCCATCAGTGATGGGCTATATCTCAATGAGCAGTTCTTC. Protein: CAISDGLYLNEQFF.

The sample holds many counts of this clone. The chain combines TRBV4-2 with TRBJ2-7; 9 bases align to TRBD2. Germline V gene sequence: CDR1 LGHNA, CDR2 YNFKEQ. The CDR3 runs to 14 residues. The V and J ends lost 1 base and 6 bases, in that order; junction bases with no gene match: 4. The DNA of the CDR3 is TGTGCCAGCAGCCAAGCGCGGGGGGGCAGCGAGCAGTACTTC. Translating it yields CASSQARGGSEQYF.

This clone was found many times. CDR3 bases: TGTGCCAGTCGGCGGGGAGGAGGCTACACCTTC. It yields the protein CASRRGGGYTF. The chain links TRBV2 to TRBJ1-2; D unclear. The CDR3 sequence is 11 residues long. Germline values: CDR1 SNHLY, CDR2 FYNNEI. Trimming removed 9 bases at V and 8 bases at J, with 13 bases between.

This clone showed up many times. The V call is TRBV6-5, the J call TRBJ2-2, with D possibly being TRBD1 (5 bases). Germline assignment: CDR1 MNHEY and CDR2 SVGAGI. Trimming took 1 base from V and 1 from J, leaving 7 bases between them. This CDR3 comprises 15 residues. In DNA, the CDR3 is TGTGCCAGCAGTTACTTGCAGGGGAACACCGGGGAGCTGTTTTTT. Encoded protein: CASSYLQGNTGELFF.

This clone has ten or more counts. The chain recombines TRBV28 with TRBJ1-2, with D perhaps TRBD1 (6 bases). The CDR3 length is 14 residues. V shed 6 bases and J shed 7 bases, with 18 bases lying between them. Per the germline V gene, CDR1 is MDHEN and CDR2 is SYDVKM. Here the CDR3 reads CASRELGGAFGYTF. The CDR3, as DNA: TGTGCCAGCAGAGAGTTGGGGGGGGCGTTTGGCTACACCTTC.

The sample holds many counts of this clone. The V gene is TRBV20-1, the J gene TRBJ2-7; D gene ambiguous. Germline V gene lookup returns CDR1 DFQATT and CDR2 SNEGSKA (reference sequence). V gave up 6 bases and J gave up 4 bases, with 7 bases separating them. The CDR3 sequence is 10 residues long. In DNA form, the CDR3 reads TGCAGTGCGCCCCGGTACGAGCAGTACTTC. It codes for CSAPRYEQYF.

The sample holds many counts of this clone. V and J are TRBV7-3 and TRBJ1-1; D call uncertain. In germline, CDR1 is SGHTA, CDR2 FQGTGA. V lost 6 bases, J lost 1 base, and 9 bases lay in between. The CDR3 is 13 residues long. The CDR3 sequence: CASRMSTNTEAFF. CDR3 bases: TGTGCCAGCAGAATGAGTACGAACACTGAAGCTTTCTTT.

This clone has ten or more counts. The J gene is TRBJ2-2, the V gene TRBV5-4; D call uncertain. The CDR3 has 14 residues. V lost 6 bases and J lost 7, with 16 bases in between. CDR1 SGHNT and CDR2 YYREEE come from the germline V gene (reference sequence). The CDR3 sequence is CASTLDLGGGELFF. The CDR3 DNA is TGTGCCAGCACCCTAGACCTGGGTGGCGGGGAGCTGTTTTTT.

This CDR3 is CASSHTSGGSSYEQYF. The CDR3 region has the DNA TGCGCCAGCAGCCACACTAGCGGGGGGTCCTCCTACGAGCAGTACTTC. This chain links TRBV4-1 with TRBJ2-5, with 12 bases identical to TRBD2. The DNA end lines up better with TRBJ2-7; the J call may be wrong. The CDR3 is 16 residues long. Germline V gives CDR1 MGHRA, CDR2 YSYEKL.

At least ten counts were recorded for this clone. The CDR3 sequence: CASSLEPSSEQYF. The DNA for the CDR3 is TGTGCCAGCAGCTTAGAGCCTTCTTCCGAGCAGTACTTC. This chain uses TRBV7-3 with TRBJ2-7, with no clear D. Germline V gene lookup returns CDR1 SGHTA and CDR2 FQGTGA. With 2 bases removed from V and 6 bases from J, the gap between germline ends came to 11 bases. The CDR3 is 13 amino acids. Supplemented by reference TRBV7-3 and TRBJ2-7, the full variable domain reads GAGVSQTPSNKVTEKGKYVELRCDPISGHTALYWYRQSLGQGPEFLIYFQGTGAADDSGLPNDRFFAVRPEGSVSTLKIQRTERGDSAVYLCASSLEPSSEQYFGPGTRLTVT.

The rearrangement uses TRBV5-1 and TRBJ2-1; 10 positions agree with TRBD2. CDR3 size: 16 residues. Unmatched junction bases numbered 10, after V lost 4 bases and J lost 6 bases. Germline V lookup: CDR1 SGHRS, CDR2 YFSETQ. The CDR3 coding sequence is TGCGCCAGCAGCCAGAACCTAGCGGGGGATTTCAATGAGCAGTTCTTC. As protein: CASSQNLAGDFNEQFF. Drawing the rest from reference TRBV5-1 and TRBJ2-1, the complete variable domain is KAGVTQTPRYLIKTRGQQVTLSCSPISGHRSVSWYQQTPGQGLQFLFEYFSETQRNKGNFPGRFSGRQFSNSRSEMNVSTLELGDSALYLCASSQNLAGDFNEQFFGPGTRLTVL.

This clone occurred many times. The chain carries TRBV19 and TRBJ2-3; D remains ambiguous. CDR3 length: 17 residues. Germline CDR1 and CDR2: LNHDA and SQIVND (reference sequence). V was trimmed by 6 bases and J by 2 bases, leaving 21 bases between them. The chain's CDR3 is CASSPRSYNPFTDTQYF. The CDR3 region has the DNA TGTGCCAGTAGCCCGAGGAGTTACAACCCCTTCACAGATACGCAGTATTTT. The full variable domain, rest sourced from reference TRBV19 and TRBJ2-3, is DGGITQSPKYLFRKEGQNVTLSCEQNLNHDAMYWYRQDPGQGLRLIYYSQIVNDFQKGDIAEGYSVSREKKESFPLTVTSAQKNPTAFYLCASSPRSYNPFTDTQYFGPGTRLTVL.

The sample holds many counts of this clone. V usage is TRBV6-5 and J usage is TRBJ1-2, with 9 nucleotides matching TRBD1. Germline V gene lookup returns CDR1 MNHEY and CDR2 SVGAGI. Trimming at V came to 6 bases and at J to 3 bases, leaving 5 bases not matched to a gene. The CDR3 is 14 amino acids. The CDR3 is CASRFGTGHYGYTF. Here the CDR3 DNA reads TGTGCCAGCAGGTTCGGGACAGGGCACTATGGCTACACCTTC.

At least ten counts were recorded for this clone. A junction end diverges from the germline sequence, so it may reflect a read error. The gene calls are TRBV4-3 and TRBJ1-1; D ambiguous. Germline CDR1 LGHNA, CDR2 YSLEER. The CDR3 is 15 residues long. In nucleotides, the CDR3 is TGCGCCAGCAGCCAAGGTTTGACACCTCTCACTGGAGCTTTCTTT. Residues: CASSQGLTPLTGAFF.

This clone was recorded many times. The chain links TRBV11-3 to TRBJ1-6; D uncertain. CDR3 size: 13 residues. CDR1 and CDR2 from the germline V gene are SGHNT and YENEEA. V was pared by 4 bases and J by 7 bases, with 8 bases between. CDR3 protein: CASSSGPNSPLHF. The DNA for the CDR3 is TGTGCCAGCAGCTCTGGCCCCAATTCACCCCTCCACTTT. Full variable domain (remainder filled in from reference TRBV11-3 and TRBJ1-6): EAGVVQSPRYKIIEKKQPVAFWCNPISGHNTLYWYLQNLGQGPELLIRYENEEAVDDSQLPKDRFSAERLKGVDSTLKIQPAELGDSAVYLCASSSGPNSPLHFGNGTRLTVT.

This clone was found many times. This chain uses TRBV10-3 with TRBJ1-2; maybe TRBD1 (5 bases). The germline V gene encodes CDR1 ENHRY and CDR2 SYGVKD. The CDR3 is made up of 12 amino acids. The germline V and J ends were trimmed by 7 bases and 2 bases, with 8 bases remaining between them. In nucleotides, the CDR3 is TGTGCCATCAACGGGGGGAACTATGGCTACACCTTC. It codes for CAINGGNYGYTF.

This clone occurred many times. A much larger clonotype is one base distant, so this may be a read error. Additional DNA sequences in this sample encode the identical CDR3. The chain employs TRBV6-5 and TRBJ1-2; 10 nucleotides agree with TRBD1. With V trimmed by 0 bases and J by 1 base, 2 bases remained unmatched. Germline V CDR1 and CDR2: MNHEY, SVGAGI. The CDR3 runs 16 residues. The chain's CDR3 is CASSYSRTGGNYGYTF. The CDR3 DNA follows: TGTGCCAGCAGTTACTCTAGGACAGGGGGTAACTATGGCTACACCTTC.

This clone was detected ten times or more. The genes are TRBV19 and TRBJ2-7, with D perhaps TRBD2 (7 bases). Germline V CDR1 and CDR2: LNHDA, SQIVND (reference sequence). V lost 5 bases, J lost 7 bases, and 15 bases lay in between. This CDR3 comprises 13 residues. As DNA, the CDR3 is TGTGCCAGTAGTCCCCAAGGGGGGGATGAGCAGTACTTC. Translated: CASSPQGGDEQYF.

This clone has at least ten counts. V gene TRBV5-1 combines with J gene TRBJ1-3; possibly TRBD1 for D (5 bases). Germline CDR1 is SGHRS and CDR2 is YFSETQ. V lost 0 bases, J lost 0 bases, and 7 bases lay in between. This CDR3 is built from 15 residues. The CDR3 coding sequence is TGCGCCAGCAGCTTGGTCGGGGGCTCTGGAAACACCATATATTTT. Its protein product is CASSLVGGSGNTIYF.